The present T cell receptor (beta chain) was sequenced within a study of blood T cell repertoires in COVID-19. As for the study in general: PBMCs, B-cell-depleted T cells, or T cells were the source of the cDNA or gDNA that made up the material.

Germline loops: CDR1 PRHDT, CDR2 FYEKMQ (reference sequence). Losses at the gene ends were 0 bases for V and 0 bases for J; bases not matched to a gene: 6. The CDR3 totals 17 residues. TCRdb's table, derived via immunoSEQ multiplex PCR, lists solely in-frame clones and lacks some. The sample has about 88,000 clones; 88% are singletons. This sequence originates from a woman over 75 with acute or convalescent COVID-19. The J gene is TRBJ2-3, the V gene TRBV13; 7 nucleotides match TRBD2. The sample was peripheral blood. CDR3 in DNA: TGTGCCAGCAGCTTAGGCGGGGGGTATTCTAGCACAGATACGCAGTATTTT. Protein sequence: CASSLGGGYSSTDTQYF.